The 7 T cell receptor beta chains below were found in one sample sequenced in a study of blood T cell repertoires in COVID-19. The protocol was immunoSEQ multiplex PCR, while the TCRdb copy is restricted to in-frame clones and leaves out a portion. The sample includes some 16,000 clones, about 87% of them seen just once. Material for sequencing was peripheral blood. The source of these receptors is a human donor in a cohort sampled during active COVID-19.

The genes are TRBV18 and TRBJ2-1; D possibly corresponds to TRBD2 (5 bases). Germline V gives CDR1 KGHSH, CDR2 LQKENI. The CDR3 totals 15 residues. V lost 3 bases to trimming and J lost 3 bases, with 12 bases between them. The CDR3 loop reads CASSPLEGVYNEQFF. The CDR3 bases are TGTGCCAGCTCACCCCTCGAGGGTGTCTACAATGAGCAGTTCTTC.

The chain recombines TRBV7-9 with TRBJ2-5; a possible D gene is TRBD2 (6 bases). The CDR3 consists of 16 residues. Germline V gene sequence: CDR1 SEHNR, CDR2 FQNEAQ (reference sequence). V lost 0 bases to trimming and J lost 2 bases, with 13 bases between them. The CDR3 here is CASSLALAVTQETQYF. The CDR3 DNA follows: TGTGCCAGCAGCTTAGCCTTAGCGGTTACACAAGAGACCCAGTACTTC.

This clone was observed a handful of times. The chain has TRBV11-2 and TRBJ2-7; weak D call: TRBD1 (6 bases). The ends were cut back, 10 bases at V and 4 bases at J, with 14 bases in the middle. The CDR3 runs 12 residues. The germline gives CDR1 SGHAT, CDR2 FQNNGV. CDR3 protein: CATFDRSYEQYF. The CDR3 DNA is TGTGCCACTTTTGACAGGAGTTACGAGCAGTACTTC.

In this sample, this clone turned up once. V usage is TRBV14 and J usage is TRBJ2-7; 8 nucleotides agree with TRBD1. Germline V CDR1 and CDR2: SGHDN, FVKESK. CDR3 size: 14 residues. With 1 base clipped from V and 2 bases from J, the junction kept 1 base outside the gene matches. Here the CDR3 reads CASSQGRGPYEQYF. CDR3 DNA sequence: TGTGCCAGCAGCCAAGGCAGGGGGCCCTACGAGCAGTACTTC.

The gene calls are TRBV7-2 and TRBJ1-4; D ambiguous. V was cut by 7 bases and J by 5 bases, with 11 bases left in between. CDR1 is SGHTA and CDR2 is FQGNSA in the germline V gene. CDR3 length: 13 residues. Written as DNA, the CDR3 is TGTGCCAGCACCCTACGGGTAAATGAAAAACTGTTTTTT. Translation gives CASTLRVNEKLFF.

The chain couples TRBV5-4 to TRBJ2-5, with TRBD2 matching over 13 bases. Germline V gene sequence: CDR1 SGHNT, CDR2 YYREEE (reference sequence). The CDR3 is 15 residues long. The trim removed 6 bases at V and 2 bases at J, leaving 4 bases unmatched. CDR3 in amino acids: CASTQGLAGQETQYF. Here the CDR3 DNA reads TGTGCCAGCACCCAGGGACTAGCGGGGCAAGAGACCCAGTACTTC.

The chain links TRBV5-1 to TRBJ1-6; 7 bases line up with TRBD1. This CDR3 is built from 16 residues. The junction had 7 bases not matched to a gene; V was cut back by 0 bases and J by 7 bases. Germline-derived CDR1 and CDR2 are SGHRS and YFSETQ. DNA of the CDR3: TGCGCCAGCAGCTTGGATATCGACAGGGAGAATTCACCCCTCCACTTT. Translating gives CASSLDIDRENSPLHF.